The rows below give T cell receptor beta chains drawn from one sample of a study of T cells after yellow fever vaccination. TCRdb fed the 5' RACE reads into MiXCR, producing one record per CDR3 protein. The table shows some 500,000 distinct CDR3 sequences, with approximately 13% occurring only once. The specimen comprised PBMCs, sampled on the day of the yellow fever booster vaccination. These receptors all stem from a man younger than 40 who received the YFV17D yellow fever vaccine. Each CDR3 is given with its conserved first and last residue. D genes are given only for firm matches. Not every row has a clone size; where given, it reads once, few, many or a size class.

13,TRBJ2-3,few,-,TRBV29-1,TGCAGCGTTTGCAGGGACTCCACAGATACGCAGTATTTT,CSVCRDSTDTQYF
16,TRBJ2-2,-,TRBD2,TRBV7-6,TGTGCCAGCAGCTTAGGCGCAGGGAGGGACACCGGGGAGCTGTTTTTT,CASSLGAGRDTGELFF
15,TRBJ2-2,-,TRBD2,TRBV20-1,TGCAGTGCTAGGCGAGCGGGAGGATCCACCGGGGAGCTGTTTTTT,CSARRAGGSTGELFF
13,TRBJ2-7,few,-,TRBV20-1,TGCAGTGCTAGGGCCTCCCTATCCTACGAGCAGTACTTC,CSARASLSYEQYF
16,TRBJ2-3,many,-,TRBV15,TGTGCCACCAGCAGCCTGAGGGGGGCGATCACAGATACGCAGTATTTT,CATSSLRGAITDTQYF
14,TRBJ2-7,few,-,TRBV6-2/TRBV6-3,TGTGCCAGCAGTTACTCCGCGGTTAGCTACGAGCAGTACTTC,CASSYSAVSYEQYF
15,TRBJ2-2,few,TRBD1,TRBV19,TGTGCCAGTAGTCCGGAGGGACAGGGTTGGCGGGAGCTGTTTTTT,CASSPEGQGWRELFF
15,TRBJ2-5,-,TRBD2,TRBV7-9,TGTGCCAGCGGGACTATAGCGGGACCCCAAGAGACCCAGTACTTC,CASGTIAGPQETQYF
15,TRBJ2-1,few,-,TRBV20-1,TGCAGTGCCCCAAGCGAGGCTAGCGTGAGAAATGAGCAGTTCTTC,CSAPSEASVRNEQFF
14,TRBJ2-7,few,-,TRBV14,TGTGCCAGCAGCCAATTCCGAATCCCTTACGAGCAGTACTTC,CASSQFRIPYEQYF
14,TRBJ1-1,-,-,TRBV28,TGTGCCAGCAGTATCTCAAGGGGTTACACTGAAGCTTTCTTT,CASSISRGYTEAFF
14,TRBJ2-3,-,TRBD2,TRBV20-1,TGCAGTGCCGACGGGAGCGGGGCCACAGATACGCAGTATTTT,CSADGSGATDTQYF
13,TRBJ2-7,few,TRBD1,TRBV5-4,TGTGCCAGCAGCCAACAGGGGCGCTACGAGCAGTACTTC,CASSQQGRYEQYF
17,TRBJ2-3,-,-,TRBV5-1,TGCGCCAGCAGCTTGGTTGCAGGGTTGATAGGCACAGATACGCAGTATTTT,CASSLVAGLIGTDTQYF
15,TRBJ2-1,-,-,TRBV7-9,TGTGCCAGCAGCCCAAGGGACTCCGCAGGGAATGAGCAGTTCTTC,CASSPRDSAGNEQFF
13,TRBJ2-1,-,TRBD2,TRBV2,TGTGCCACAGCTAGCGGGACCTACAATGAGCAGTTCTTC,CATASGTYNEQFF
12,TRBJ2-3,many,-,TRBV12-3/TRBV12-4,TGTGCCAGCAGCAGGGTCACAGATACGCAGTATTTT,CASSRVTDTQYF
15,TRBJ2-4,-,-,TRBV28,TGTGCCAGCACAAGCCCCGGGCTAGGGGAAAACATTCAGTACTTC,CASTSPGLGENIQYF
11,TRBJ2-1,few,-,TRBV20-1,TGCAGTGCTATGATCCCCAATGAGCAGTTCTTC,CSAMIPNEQFF
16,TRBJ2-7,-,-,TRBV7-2,TGTGCCAGCAGCAAACCAGCCGATCCTAAGGGGATGGAGCAGTACTTC,CASSKPADPKGMEQYF
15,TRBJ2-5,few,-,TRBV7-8,TGTGCCAGCAGCTCCACAGCCAGGGGCCAAGAGACCCAGTACTTC,CASSSTARGQETQYF
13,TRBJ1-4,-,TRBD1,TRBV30,TGTGCCTGGAGCGCACAGGGGCCCCAAAAACTGTTTTTT,CAWSAQGPQKLFF
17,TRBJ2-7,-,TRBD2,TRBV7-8,TGTGCCAGCAGCATCACCGGTGGGACTAGCGTCCCCTACGAGCAGTACTTC,CASSITGGTSVPYEQYF
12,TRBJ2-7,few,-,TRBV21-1,TGTGCCAGCAGCGCGACGTACACCGAGCAGTACTTC,CASSATYTEQYF
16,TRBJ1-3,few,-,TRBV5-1,TGCGCCAGCAGCTCCCAGGGACCGCACTCTGGAAACACCATATATTTT,CASSSQGPHSGNTIYF
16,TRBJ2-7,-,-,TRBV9,TGTGCCAGCAGCCCCACAGTCTACCAGAGCTCCTACGAGCAGTACTTC,CASSPTVYQSSYEQYF
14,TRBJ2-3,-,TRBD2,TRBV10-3,TGTGCCATCACCCCGGGGAGGGACACAGATACGCAGTATTTT,CAITPGRDTDTQYF
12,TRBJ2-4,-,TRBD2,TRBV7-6,TGTGCCAGCATGACACCGGGGGGCATTCAGTACTTC,CASMTPGGIQYF
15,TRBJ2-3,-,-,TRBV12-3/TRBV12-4,TGTGCCAGCAGTTCTGGGAACGATAACACAGATACGCAGTATTTT,CASSSGNDNTDTQYF
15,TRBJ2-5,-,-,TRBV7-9,TGTGCCAGCAGCGCCCTTTCGGGCTTCCAAGAGACCCAGTACTTC,CASSALSGFQETQYF
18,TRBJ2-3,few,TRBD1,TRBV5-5,TGTGCCAGCAGCTTGGCTCGGACAGGGGGCCAGCAGTCAGATACGCAGTATTTT,CASSLARTGGQQSDTQYF
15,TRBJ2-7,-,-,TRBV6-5,TGTGCCAGCAGTTCCCGCCTAGGTAGGCACTACGAGCAGTACTTC,CASSSRLGRHYEQYF
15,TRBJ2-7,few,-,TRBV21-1,TGTGCCAGCAGCATCCTCGGGACACCTGCCTACGAGCAGTACTTC,CASSILGTPAYEQYF
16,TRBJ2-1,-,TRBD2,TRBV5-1,TGCGCCAGCAGCCTCCCGACTAGCGGGAGTGCCGATGAGCAGTTCTTC,CASSLPTSGSADEQFF
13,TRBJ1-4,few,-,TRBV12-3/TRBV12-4,TGTGCCAGCAGTTTGTGGGAGGGTGAAAAACTGTTTTTT,CASSLWEGEKLFF
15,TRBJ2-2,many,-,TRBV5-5,TGTGCCAGCAGCCCAACACACCGCGGCACCGGGGAGCTGTTTTTT,CASSPTHRGTGELFF
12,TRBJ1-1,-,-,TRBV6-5,TGTGCCAGCAGTAACGGACCAGCTGAAGCTTTCTTT,CASSNGPAEAFF
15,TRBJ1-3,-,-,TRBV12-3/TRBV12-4,TGTGCCAGCAGTTTGAGACAGAGCTCTGGAAACACCATATATTTT,CASSLRQSSGNTIYF
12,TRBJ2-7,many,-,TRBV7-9,TGTGCCAGCAGCCAGACTGGCTACGAGCAGTACTTC,CASSQTGYEQYF
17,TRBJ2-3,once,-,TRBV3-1,TGTGCCAGCAGCCAAGACTCTCCGTTCGGGAGCGTGAATACGCAGTATTTT,CASSQDSPFGSVNTQYF
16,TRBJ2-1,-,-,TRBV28,TGTGCCAGCAGTCCTGGGCGGGACTCGGGGTACAATGAGCAGTTCTTC,CASSPGRDSGYNEQFF
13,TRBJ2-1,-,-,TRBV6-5,TGTGCCAGCAGTTCAGGGGAGGGACTAAGGCAGTTCTTC,CASSSGEGLRQFF
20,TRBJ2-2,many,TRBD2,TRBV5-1,TGCGCCAGCAGCTTGTGGGGCCCGGAGCGGGGCTCTTACAACACCGGGGAGCTGTTTTTT,CASSLWGPERGSYNTGELFF
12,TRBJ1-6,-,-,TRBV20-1,TGCAGTGCTATTACCCCTAGTTCACCCCTCCACTTT,CSAITPSSPLHF
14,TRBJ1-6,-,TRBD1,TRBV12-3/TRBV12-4,TGTGCCAGCACCAATTCAGGGGGGAATTCACCCCTCCACTTT,CASTNSGGNSPLHF
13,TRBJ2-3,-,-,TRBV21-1,TGTGCCAGCAGCGGTTGCTGGGCAGATACGCAGTATTTT,CASSGCWADTQYF
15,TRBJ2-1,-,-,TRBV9,TGTGCCAGCAGCGGGGGACCCTCTCTTGGGAATGAGCAGTTCTTC,CASSGGPSLGNEQFF
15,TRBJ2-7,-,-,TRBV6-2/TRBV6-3,TGTGCCAGCAGTTCTCCCGTGAGGAACCTCTACGAGCAGTACTTC,CASSSPVRNLYEQYF
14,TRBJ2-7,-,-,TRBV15,TGTGCCACCAGCAAGGGGGGGACCTCCTACGAGCAGTACTTC,CATSKGGTSYEQYF
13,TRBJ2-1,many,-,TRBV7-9,TGTGCCATTGGCGGGCGGACCTACAATGAGCAGTTCTTC,CAIGGRTYNEQFF
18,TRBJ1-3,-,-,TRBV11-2,TGTGCCAGCAGCCCTACGTGGAGGGGTTTCCACTCTGGAAACACCATATATTTT,CASSPTWRGFHSGNTIYF
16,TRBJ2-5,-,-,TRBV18,TGTGCCAGCTCCCAAATACCCCGGCAGACCCAAGAGACCCAGTACTTC,CASSQIPRQTQETQYF
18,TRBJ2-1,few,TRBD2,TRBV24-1,TGTGCCACCAGTGATCCCTTCCTGACTAGCGGGAGGCAGGAAGAGCAGTTCTTC,CATSDPFLTSGRQEEQFF
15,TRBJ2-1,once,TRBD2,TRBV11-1,TGTGCCAGCAGCTTGGCTAGCGGGAGGGGCTGGGAGCAGTTCTTC,CASSLASGRGWEQFF
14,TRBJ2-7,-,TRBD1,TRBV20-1,TGCAGTGCTAGGTGGGACAGGGGGTCCTACGAGCAGTACTTC,CSARWDRGSYEQYF
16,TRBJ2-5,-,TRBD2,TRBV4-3,TGCGCCAGCAGCCAGGGGACTAGCGGGGTCCAAGAGACCCAGTACTTC,CASSQGTSGVQETQYF
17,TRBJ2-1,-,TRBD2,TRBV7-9,TGTGCCAGCAGCTTACCTGGACTAGCCCGGGGTTTGAATGAGCAGTTCTTC,CASSLPGLARGLNEQFF
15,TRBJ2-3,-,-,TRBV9,TGTGCCAGCAGCGTTTCGGGGGGCCGCACAGATACGCAGTATTTT,CASSVSGGRTDTQYF
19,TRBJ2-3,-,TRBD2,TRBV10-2,TGCGCCAGCAGTGAACTAGCGGGAGCGGGGGGATGGGGCACAGATACGCAGTATTTT,CASSELAGAGGWGTDTQYF